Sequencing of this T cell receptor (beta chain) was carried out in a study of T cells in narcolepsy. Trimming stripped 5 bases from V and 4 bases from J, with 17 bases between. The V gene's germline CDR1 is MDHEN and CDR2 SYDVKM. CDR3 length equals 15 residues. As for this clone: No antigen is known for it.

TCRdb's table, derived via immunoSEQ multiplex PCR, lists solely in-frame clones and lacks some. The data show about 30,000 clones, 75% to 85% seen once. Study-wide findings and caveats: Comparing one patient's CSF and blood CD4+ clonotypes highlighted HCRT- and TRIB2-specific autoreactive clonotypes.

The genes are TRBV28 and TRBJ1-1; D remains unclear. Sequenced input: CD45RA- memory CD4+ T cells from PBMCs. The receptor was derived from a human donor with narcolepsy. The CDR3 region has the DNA TGTGCCAGCAGTCCTGGCCCGGTGAGGGTCACTGAAGCTTTCTTT. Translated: CASSPGPVRVTEAFF.